The 25 T cell receptor beta chains reported below all come from one sample, sequenced in a study of cytomegalovirus exposure and HLA in healthy donors. The PCR contained 60 Vbeta and 13 Jbeta primers. Produced via immunoSEQ multiplex PCR; TCRdb's table is partial and in-frame only. The table lists more than 150,000 clones, 65% to 85% of them singletons. The sample comprised PBMCs. The receptors were gathered from a woman between 35 and 50 years old in good health and CMV-seropositive.

The gene calls are TRBV28 and TRBJ1-5; TRBD1 matches at 9 bases. The CDR3 loop spans 15 amino acids. The germline V gene encodes CDR1 MDHEN and CDR2 SYDVKM. After removal of 10 bases from V and 4 bases from J, the junction contained 11 bases not matched to a gene. CDR3 sequence (DNA): TGTGCCACCCACGACACGACAGGGGGGAATCAGCCCCAGCATTTT. It codes for CATHDTTGGNQPQHF.

The chain couples TRBV2 to TRBJ1-2, with D perhaps matching TRBD1 (6 bases). This CDR3 has 15 residues. The ends were cut back, 5 bases at V and 3 bases at J, with 16 bases in the middle. In germline, CDR1 is SNHLY, CDR2 FYNNEI. The CDR3 sequence is CASSNRKTGDYGYTF. For the CDR3, the DNA is TGTGCCAGCAGTAACCGAAAGACAGGCGACTATGGCTACACCTTC.

This clone was seen a few times. The junction differs from germline at one of its ends, possibly a read error. The V call is TRBV7-9, the J call TRBJ2-7; TRBD2 matches 11 bases. CDR3 length: 15 amino acids. CDR1 SEHNR and CDR2 FQNEAQ come from the germline V gene (reference sequence). The chain's CDR3 is CSSSFPTSGAGEQYF. The CDR3, as DNA: TGTTCCAGCAGCTTCCCGACTAGCGGGGCGGGGGAGCAGTACTTC.

This clone was recorded once. V usage is TRBV4-2 and J usage is TRBJ2-1; the match to TRBD2 covers 9 bases. Per the germline V gene, CDR1 is LGHNA and CDR2 is YNFKEQ. The CDR3 contains 17 residues. V was clipped by 0 bases and J by 8 bases; unmatched bases: 11. The chain's CDR3 is CASSQEVGGGAAYEQFF. The CDR3 region has the DNA TGTGCCAGCAGCCAAGAAGTCGGCGGGGGGGCCGCATATGAGCAGTTCTTC.

The chain uses TRBV4-3 and TRBJ2-1, with 8 bases that match TRBD1. This CDR3 has 14 amino acids. Germline V gene sequence: CDR1 LGHNA, CDR2 YSLEER. The V segment lost 4 bases and the J segment 8 bases; nucleotides outside the gene matches: 7. The CDR3 reads CASSPGQGPDEQFF. The DNA for the CDR3 is TGCGCCAGCAGCCCAGGACAGGGTCCCGATGAGCAGTTCTTC.

This clone has only a few counts. The V and J genes are TRBV12-5 and TRBJ1-1; D unresolved. CDR3 length: 18 amino acids. V lost 0 bases, J lost 4 bases, and 21 bases lay in between. Germline assignment: CDR1 LGHNT and CDR2 FRNRAP. CDR3 region: CASGLVLSLLYSGTEAFF. The DNA for the CDR3 is TGTGCTAGTGGTTTGGTACTGTCGCTGTTATATTCCGGCACTGAAGCTTTCTTT.

This clone was detected a few times. CDR3 sequence (DNA): TGTGCCAGCAGGCAGGGGAGCTATAATTCACCCCTCCACTTT. It codes for CASRQGSYNSPLHF. The J gene is TRBJ1-6, the V gene TRBV6-5, with D possibly being TRBD1 (6 bases). V was clipped by 6 bases and J by 3 bases, with 9 bases between them. Looked up from germline, CDR1 is MNHEY and CDR2 is SVGAGI. This CDR3 has 14 residues.

V and J are TRBV7-2 and TRBJ1-1; the D gene is possibly TRBD1 (6 bases). V was cut by 5 bases and J by 5 bases, with 12 bases left in between. CDR1 and CDR2 from the germline V gene are SGHTA and FQGNSA. The CDR3 runs to 13 residues. The CDR3 reads CASSNTGYTEAFF. Here the CDR3 DNA reads TGTGCCAGCAGCAATACAGGGTATACTGAAGCTTTCTTT.

J is TRBJ2-1 and V is TRBV27; 14 nucleotides match TRBD2. Germline loops: CDR1 MNHEY, CDR2 SMNVEV (reference sequence). The CDR3 loop spans 16 amino acids. Trimming removed 5 bases from V and 9 bases from J; junction bases left unmatched: 9. CDR3 in amino acids: CASSPLTSGGVGEQFF. CDR3 DNA sequence: TGTGCCAGCAGTCCATTGACTAGCGGGGGGGTCGGTGAGCAGTTCTTC.

V usage is TRBV9 and J usage is TRBJ1-1; no reliable D call. The ends were cut back, 4 bases at V and 1 base at J, with 14 bases in the middle. Per the germline V gene, CDR1 is SGDLS and CDR2 is YYNGEE. The CDR3 totals 15 residues. CDR3 bases: TGTGCCAGCAGCCCCACCTGGAGGGCGAACACTGAAGCTTTCTTT. Protein: CASSPTWRANTEAFF.

The V call is TRBV6-1, the J call TRBJ2-2; D is undetermined. Trimming left V 2 bases short and J 6 bases short, with 13 bases between. The CDR3 length is 15 residues. From germline, CDR1 is MNHNS and CDR2 SASEGT. The CDR3 DNA sequence: TGTGCCAGCAGTGAATTGTCCAGGTGGGCCGGGGAGCTGTTTTTT. It encodes CASSELSRWAGELFF.

The V call is TRBV19, the J call TRBJ2-2; possible D gene TRBD1, 6 bases. V lost 7 bases, J lost 7 bases, and 10 bases lay in between. The CDR3 extends over 12 amino acids. Germline V lookup: CDR1 LNHDA, CDR2 SQIVND (reference sequence). This CDR3 reads CASNTGIGELFF. The DNA of the CDR3 is TGTGCCAGTAACACAGGGATCGGGGAGCTGTTTTTT.

This chain connects TRBV23-1 to TRBJ2-2, with D uncertain. TRBV23-1 is identified as an open reading frame with a role that is uncertain. This CDR3 spans 17 amino acids. Trimming pared 3 bases from V and 6 bases from J, leaving 20 bases between. CDR3 in amino acids: CASSQCPAVVGPGELFF. The DNA for the CDR3 is TGCGCCAGCAGTCAGTGCCCGGCGGTCGTAGGTCCCGGGGAGCTGTTTTTT.

This clone was observed a handful of times. The chain uses TRBV6-6 and TRBJ1-2, with 9 bases identical to TRBD1. CDR3 length equals 15 residues. The germline gives CDR1 MNHNY, CDR2 SVGAGI (reference sequence). Losses at the gene ends were 3 bases for V and 3 bases for J; bases not matched to a gene: 5. The CDR3 here is CASSYTGGADYGYTF. In nucleotides, the CDR3 is TGTGCCAGCAGTTATACAGGGGGCGCGGACTATGGCTACACCTTC.

This rearrangement joins TRBV9 to TRBJ2-7, with a tentative D call TRBD2 (5 bases). From germline, CDR1 is SGDLS and CDR2 YYNGEE. Trimming pared 0 bases from V and 6 bases from J, leaving 10 bases between. The CDR3 extends over 13 amino acids. In DNA, the CDR3 is TGTGCCAGCAGCGTAGGGGGAGTTGGCGAGCAGTACTTC. Translation: CASSVGGVGEQYF.

The chain joins TRBV6-5 to TRBJ1-1; possibly TRBD1 for D (5 bases). V was cut by 6 bases and J by 5 bases, with 19 bases left in between. In germline, CDR1 is MNHEY, CDR2 SVGAGI. The CDR3 extends over 15 amino acids. CDR3 DNA: TGTGCCAGCAGCCCAGGTGCAGGGCTAAGTACTGAAGCTTTCTTT. Protein sequence: CASSPGAGLSTEAFF.

In nucleotides, the CDR3 is TGCGCCAGCAGCTTGGAATCGGAGTCCTACAATGAGCAGTTCTTC. It yields the protein CASSLESESYNEQFF. The V and J genes are TRBV5-1 and TRBJ2-1; D is ambiguous. CDR1 is SGHRS, CDR2 YFSETQ, per germline. Deletions cut 0 bases from V and 1 base from J, with 8 bases between. The CDR3 runs to 15 residues.

The chain has TRBV28 and TRBJ1-1; D not certain. The CDR3 is 16 residues long. Trimming took 10 bases from V and 0 from J, leaving 21 bases between them. Germline V lookup: CDR1 MDHEN, CDR2 SYDVKM. CDR3 bases: TGTGCCACGACCTCCTCGGCGGGTGGAATGAACACTGAAGCTTTCTTT. Its translation is CATTSSAGGMNTEAFF.

The rearrangement joins TRBV28 to TRBJ1-5; 8 bases align to TRBD1. Germline V gene lookup returns CDR1 MDHEN and CDR2 SYDVKM. The CDR3 contains 15 residues. V gave up 6 bases and J gave up 7 bases; unmatched junction bases: 11. As DNA, the CDR3 is TGTGCCAGCAGACCACCCCAGGGGGCCGTGCAGCCCCAGCATTTT. Translated: CASRPPQGAVQPQHF.

The V and J genes are TRBV9 and TRBJ2-3, with 8 nucleotides matching TRBD2. Trimming took 2 bases from V and 1 from J; bases not matched to a gene: 9. The CDR3 is 17 amino acids. Germline V gene data show CDR1 as SGDLS and CDR2 as YYNGEE. CDR3 sequence: CASSVRDGGGGTDTQYF. The CDR3 DNA is TGTGCCAGCAGCGTGAGGGACGGGGGGGGAGGCACAGATACGCAGTATTTT.

The rearrangement uses TRBV14 and TRBJ2-3, with 10 nucleotides matching TRBD2. CDR3 size: 16 residues. V lost 5 bases, J lost 2 bases, and 7 bases stayed unmatched. CDR1 and CDR2 (germline): SGHDN, FVKESK. This CDR3 reads CASSRPSGGYTDTQYF. For the CDR3, the DNA is TGTGCCAGCAGCAGACCTAGCGGGGGTTACACAGATACGCAGTATTTT. Filled out from reference TRBV14 and TRBJ2-3, the complete variable domain reads EAGVTQFPSHSVIEKGQTVTLRCDPISGHDNLYWYRRVMGKEIKFLLHFVKESKQDESGMPNNRFLAERTGGTYSTLKVQPAELEDSGVYFCASSRPSGGYTDTQYFGPGTRLTVL.

The chain is built from TRBV7-3 and TRBJ2-2; D call uncertain. CDR1 SGHTA and CDR2 FQGTGA come from the germline V gene. The CDR3 contains 13 residues. Trimming stripped 1 base from V and 7 bases from J, with 7 bases between. The DNA of the CDR3 is TGTGCCAGCAGCTTAATTCAGTACGGGGAGCTGTTTTTT. Translation: CASSLIQYGELFF.

Concerning this clone itself: Other DNA sequences in this sample translate to the same CDR3. CDR3 sequence (DNA): TGTGCCAGCCTCGGGGGGTACGAGCAGTACTTC. Encoded protein: CASLGGYEQYF. The chain employs TRBV2 and TRBJ2-7, with TRBD2 matching 7 bases. This CDR3 comprises 11 residues. Germline loops: CDR1 SNHLY, CDR2 FYNNEI. V gave up 8 bases and J gave up 4 bases; unmatched junction bases: 2.

This clone was seen just once. The chain employs TRBV6-1 and TRBJ2-7; 12 nucleotides agree with TRBD2. CDR1 and CDR2 (germline): MNHNS, SASEGT. The V and J ends lost 1 base and 2 bases, in that order; junction bases with no gene match: 0. The CDR3 loop spans 15 amino acids. The CDR3, as DNA: TGTGCCAGCAGTGAAGGGACTAGCGGGGCCTACGAGCAGTACTTC. This encodes CASSEGTSGAYEQYF.

The chain joins TRBV9 to TRBJ1-1, with D perhaps matching TRBD1 (6 bases). This CDR3 is built from 15 residues. Germline V gene sequence: CDR1 SGDLS, CDR2 YYNGEE. V was pared by 0 bases and J by 3 bases, with 12 bases between. The chain's CDR3 is CASSVAGGRYTEAFF. CDR3 sequence (DNA): TGTGCCAGCAGCGTAGCCGGGGGGCGATACACTGAAGCTTTCTTT.